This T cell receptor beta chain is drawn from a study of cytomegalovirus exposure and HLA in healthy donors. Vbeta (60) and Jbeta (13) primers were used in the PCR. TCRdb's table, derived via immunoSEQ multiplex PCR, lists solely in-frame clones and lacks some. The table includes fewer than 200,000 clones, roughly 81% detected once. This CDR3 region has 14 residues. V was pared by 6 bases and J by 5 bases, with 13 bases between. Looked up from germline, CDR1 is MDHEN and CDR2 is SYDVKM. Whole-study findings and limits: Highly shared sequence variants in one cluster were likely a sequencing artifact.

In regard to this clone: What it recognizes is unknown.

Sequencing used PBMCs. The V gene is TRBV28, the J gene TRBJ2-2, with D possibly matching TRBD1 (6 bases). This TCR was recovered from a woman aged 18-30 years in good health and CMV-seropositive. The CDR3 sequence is CASRPGTNTGELFF. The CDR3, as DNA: TGTGCCAGCAGACCCGGGACAAATACCGGGGAGCTGTTTTTT.